Below, 19 T cell receptor beta chains from the same sample are listed, as sequenced in a study of T cell responses to AZD1222 COVID-19 vaccine. Here immunoSEQ multiplex PCR was the method, and the copy in TCRdb shows in-frame clones only, minus some. In the table there are under 140,000 clones, 88% of which are singletons. This material consisted of peripheral blood, taken on day 0 of AZD1222 vaccination. The source of these receptors is an adult in good health.

V and J are TRBV19 and TRBJ2-7, with 9 bases that match TRBD1. Germline loops: CDR1 LNHDA, CDR2 SQIVND (reference sequence). This CDR3 has 13 amino acids. Trimming cost V 4 bases and J 2 bases; bases outside gene matches: 0. CDR3 nucleotide sequence: TGTGCCAGTAGTAGACAGGGGGCCTACGAGCAGTACTTC. Protein: CASSRQGAYEQYF.

The chain joins TRBV27 to TRBJ1-6; TRBD1 matches at 7 bases. The CDR3 totals 15 residues. Germline CDR1 MNHEY, CDR2 SMNVEV (reference sequence). The ends lost 0 bases at V and 10 bases at J; junction bases unmatched: 6. The CDR3 loop is CASSLSGTQGSPLHF. CDR3 coding DNA: TGTGCCAGCAGTTTATCCGGGACACAGGGGTCACCCCTCCACTTT.

The DNA for the CDR3 is TGTGCCAGCGCGGACGGTACCTCTGGAAACACCATATATTTT. Its protein is CASADGTSGNTIYF. This chain uses TRBV5-6 with TRBJ1-3; D gene uncertain. This CDR3 contains 14 residues. CDR1 is SGHDT, CDR2 YYEEEE, per germline. The V and J ends lost 7 bases and 0 bases respectively, with 11 bases between them.

The chain combines TRBV10-2 with TRBJ1-5, with D perhaps matching TRBD1 (5 bases). The ends were cut back, 1 base at V and 5 bases at J, with 9 bases in the middle. The CDR3 runs to 14 residues. Germline V gene lookup returns CDR1 WSHSY and CDR2 SAAADI. The CDR3 nucleotides are TGCGCCAGCAGTGAGTGGCAGGGTGATCAGCCCCAGCATTTT. Translation gives CASSEWQGDQPQHF.

The J gene is TRBJ1-1, the V gene TRBV5-6, with D unclear. Trimming cost V 4 bases and J 1 base, with 11 bases left between them. Germline lookup yields CDR1 SGHDT and CDR2 YYEEEE. This CDR3 spans 14 amino acids. CDR3 in amino acids: CASSETSENTEAFF. CDR3 nucleotides: TGTGCCAGCAGCGAGACTTCAGAGAACACTGAAGCTTTCTTT.

The chain links TRBV27 to TRBJ2-7; 7 bases align to TRBD1. The germline V gene has CDR1 MNHEY and CDR2 SMNVEV (reference sequence). This CDR3 spans 15 amino acids. With V trimmed by 6 bases and J by 4 bases, 12 bases remained unmatched. The CDR3, as DNA: TGTGCCAGCAGCCTATCAGGGGGTAATGGATACGAGCAGTACTTC. Encoded protein: CASSLSGGNGYEQYF.

This rearrangement joins TRBV19 to TRBJ1-5; TRBD1 might be the D (6 bases). CDR3 length: 11 amino acids. The V gene lost 10 bases and the J gene lost 6 bases, with 10 bases spanning the gap. CDR1 and CDR2 from the germline V gene are LNHDA and SQIVND (reference sequence). Here the CDR3 DNA reads TGTGCCACCGGACAGTTTCAGCCCCAGCATTTT. Translation: CATGQFQPQHF. Full variable domain (outside the CDR3, taken from reference TRBV19 and TRBJ1-5): DGGITQSPKYLFRKEGQNVTLSCEQNLNHDAMYWYRQDPGQGLRLIYYSQIVNDFQKGDIAEGYSVSREKKESFPLTVTSAQKNPTAFYLCATGQFQPQHFGDGTRLSIL.

The chain has TRBV7-8 and TRBJ2-2; 13 positions match TRBD2. Looked up from germline, CDR1 is SGHVS and CDR2 is FQNEAQ. This CDR3 has 15 residues. V was clipped by 4 bases and J by 7 bases; unmatched bases: 3. The CDR3 nucleotides read TGTGCCAGCAGCTGGACTAGCGGGAGTAACGGGGAGCTGTTTTTT. Amino acids: CASSWTSGSNGELFF.

This chain connects TRBV5-4 to TRBJ1-3, with no clear D. Germline values: CDR1 SGHNT, CDR2 YYREEE (reference sequence). The ends were cut back, 4 bases at V and 0 bases at J, with 11 bases in the middle. The CDR3 totals 15 residues. CDR3 protein: CASSGEVGSGNTIYF. The CDR3 DNA reads as TGTGCCAGCAGCGGGGAAGTGGGCTCTGGAAACACCATATATTTT.

The gene calls are TRBV18 and TRBJ1-1; 7 bases agree with TRBD1. This CDR3 region has 13 residues. CDR1 and CDR2 (germline): KGHSH, LQKENI. With V trimmed by 6 bases and J by 5 bases, 6 bases remained unmatched. The DNA for the CDR3 is TGTGCCAGCTCGGAAACAGGGGTGACTGAAGCTTTCTTT. Translation: CASSETGVTEAFF.

Only one count was recorded for this clone. The chain couples TRBV5-8 to TRBJ2-3; D gene unclear. This CDR3 region has 15 residues. Per the germline V gene, CDR1 is SGHTS and CDR2 is YDEGEE. V gave up 1 base and J gave up 2 bases, with 11 bases separating them. The CDR3 is CASSLSVSFTDTQYF. CDR3 bases: TGTGCCAGCAGCTTGTCAGTGTCTTTCACAGATACGCAGTATTTT. The full variable domain, its missing parts supplied by reference TRBV5-8 and TRBJ2-3, is EAGVTQSPTHLIKTRGQQATLRCSPISGHTSVYWYQQALGLGLQFLLWYDEGEERNRGNFPPRFSGRQFPNYSSELNVNALELEDSALYLCASSLSVSFTDTQYFGPGTRLTVL.

The V gene is TRBV4-1, the J gene TRBJ2-5; D unresolved. V gave up 2 bases and J gave up 2 bases, with 6 bases separating them. This CDR3 is 13 amino acids long. Germline-derived CDR1 and CDR2 are MGHRA and YSYEKL. CDR3 amino acids: CASSQSIQETQYF. The CDR3 DNA follows: TGCGCCAGCAGCCAATCAATACAAGAGACCCAGTACTTC.

The V call is TRBV3-1 (or the pseudogene TRBV3-2), the J call TRBJ2-7; no clear D gene. The ends were cut back, 4 bases at V and 7 bases at J, with 14 bases in the middle. The CDR3 contains 13 residues. From germline, CDR1 is LGHDT and CDR2 YNNKEL (reference sequence). The CDR3 is CASSPISGWEQYF. CDR3 nucleotides: TGTGCCAGCAGCCCCATTTCCGGGTGGGAGCAGTACTTC.

This clone came up once. V usage is TRBV7-6 and J usage is TRBJ2-7; the match to TRBD2 covers 11 bases. The germline V gene has CDR1 SGHVS and CDR2 FNYEAQ. The CDR3 extends over 16 amino acids. With 4 bases clipped from V and 2 bases from J, the junction kept 7 bases outside the gene matches. In nucleotides, the CDR3 is TGTGCCAGCAGCTCACTTGGACTAGCGGGCACCTACGAGCAGTACTTC. Protein product: CASSSLGLAGTYEQYF.

The chain uses TRBV19 and TRBJ2-1, with unresolved D. V lost 7 bases to trimming and J lost 9 bases, with 13 bases between them. Germline-derived CDR1 and CDR2 are LNHDA and SQIVND (reference sequence). The CDR3 covers 12 residues. CDR3 nucleotides: TGTGCCAGTAAACACTGGGATTCTGAGCAGTTCTTC. Translating it yields CASKHWDSEQFF.

CDR3 amino acids: CASSLKEGPYGYTF. CDR3 DNA sequence: TGTGCCAGCAGCTTGAAGGAGGGTCCCTATGGCTACACCTTC. This chain joins TRBV7-9 and TRBJ1-2; D call uncertain. Per germline, CDR1 SEHNR and CDR2 FQNEAQ (reference sequence). CDR3 length: 14 amino acids. The V end was cut by 3 bases, the J end by 4 bases, with 12 bases between.

The chain joins TRBV3-1 (or the pseudogene TRBV3-2) to TRBJ1-1; 7 nucleotides match TRBD1. V shed 4 bases and J 3 bases; nucleotides not matched to a gene: 8. The CDR3 extends over 15 amino acids. The germline V gene has CDR1 LGHDT and CDR2 YNNKEL (reference sequence). The CDR3 bases are TGTGCCAGCAGCCCCCGAGGGCAGGGGGACACTGAAGCTTTCTTT. Its translation is CASSPRGQGDTEAFF.

The genes are TRBV5-1 and TRBJ2-1, with 7 bases matching TRBD2. Trimming cost V 5 bases and J 5 bases; bases outside gene matches: 10. The CDR3 has 15 amino acids. Germline assignment: CDR1 SGHRS and CDR2 YFSETQ. CDR3 loop: CASRSAPTSNNEQFF. The DNA of the CDR3 is TGCGCCAGCAGATCCGCACCGACTAGCAACAATGAGCAGTTCTTC. The full variable domain, its missing parts supplied by reference TRBV5-1 and TRBJ2-1, is KAGVTQTPRYLIKTRGQQVTLSCSPISGHRSVSWYQQTPGQGLQFLFEYFSETQRNKGNFPGRFSGRQFSNSRSEMNVSTLELGDSALYLCASRSAPTSNNEQFFGPGTRLTVL.

This sequence joins TRBV10-2 and TRBJ2-7, with 8 bases fitting TRBD1. Per germline, CDR1 WSHSY and CDR2 SAAADI. This CDR3 is 16 amino acids long. V shed 10 bases, J shed 0 bases, and the junction held 14 bases outside the gene matches. The CDR3 sequence: CATIDAGGGSSYEQYF. CDR3 DNA: TGCGCCACCATAGACGCAGGGGGCGGAAGCTCCTACGAGCAGTACTTC.